Each of the 26 T cell receptor beta chains below was sequenced from the same sample in a study of blood T cell repertoires in COVID-19. TCRdb's copy holds only in-frame clones and misses some; the assay was immunoSEQ multiplex PCR. The table shows about 310,000 clones, with about nine tenths occurring only once. Specimen: peripheral blood. The source of these receptors is a man over 45 with active or convalescent COVID-19.

This chain uses TRBV18 with TRBJ2-7, with D tentatively TRBD2 (5 bases). The CDR3 contains 15 residues. V dropped 4 bases and J dropped 3 bases, with 16 bases sitting between them. Germline assignment: CDR1 KGHSH and CDR2 LQKENI. CDR3 sequence (DNA): TGTGCCAGCTCACGCCTCAATAGCGACAACTACGAGCAGTACTTC. Its protein product is CASSRLNSDNYEQYF.

Regarding this clone: One end of the junction varies from germline; a read error may be responsible. V and J are TRBV7-9 and TRBJ2-1, with D maybe TRBD2 (5 bases). The CDR3 spans 15 residues. Germline V gene sequence: CDR1 SEHNR, CDR2 FQNEAQ (reference sequence). The CDR3: CANSLANNPYNEQFF. DNA for the CDR3: TGTGCCAACAGCTTAGCGAACAACCCCTACAATGAGCAGTTCTTC.

This chain connects TRBV4-2 to TRBJ1-4, with TRBD1 as a possible D gene (5 bases). Trimming cost V 1 base and J 7 bases, with 13 bases left between them. CDR1 is LGHNA and CDR2 is YNFKEQ in the germline V gene. This CDR3 is built from 15 residues. The CDR3 DNA follows: TGTGCCAGCAGCCAAGCGGCGGGGGGTATTGAAAAACTGTTTTTT. Its translation: CASSQAAGGIEKLFF.

This chain joins TRBV6-2 or TRBV6-3 and TRBJ2-2; 11 nucleotides agree with TRBD1. The V gene end was trimmed by 2 bases and the J gene end by 4 bases; junction bases not matched to a gene: 9. This CDR3 region has 18 residues. CDR1 and CDR2 from the germline V gene are MNHEY and SVGEGT. CDR3 amino acids: CASSYPGQGARSTGELFF. The DNA for the CDR3 is TGTGCCAGCAGTTACCCAGGACAGGGGGCGCGGAGCACCGGGGAGCTGTTTTTT.

The chain has TRBV19 and TRBJ1-1; a possible D gene is TRBD1 (5 bases). The CDR3 length is 12 residues. Trimming shortened V by 6 bases and J by 10 bases, and 15 bases separated the two germline ends. The germline V gene has CDR1 LNHDA and CDR2 SQIVND (reference sequence). The CDR3 DNA reads TGTGCCAGTAGCCTAGGGAAGGGGTTAGCTTTCTTT. Translation: CASSLGKGLAFF.

The V and J genes are TRBV12-3 or TRBV12-4 and TRBJ1-1, with D unclear. V gave up 5 bases and J gave up 8 bases, with 15 bases separating them. There are 13 residues in the CDR3. CDR3 nucleotide sequence: TGTGCCAGCAGTCGCGAGTGGGCTACGGAAGCTTTCTTT. Translated, it gives CASSREWATEAFF.

V usage is TRBV28 and J usage is TRBJ1-2; D is undetermined. Germline assignment: CDR1 MDHEN and CDR2 SYDVKM. Trimming removed 9 bases from V and 8 bases from J, with 13 bases in between. The CDR3 is 11 residues long. The CDR3 sequence is CASKMGIGYTF. The CDR3 coding sequence is TGTGCCAGTAAGATGGGCATAGGCTACACCTTC.

The V gene is TRBV7-3, the J gene TRBJ2-1, with 7 nucleotides matching TRBD1. This CDR3 is 13 amino acids long. The V and J ends lost 5 bases and 8 bases, in that order; junction bases with no gene match: 6. The germline CDR1 and CDR2 sequences are SGHTA and FQGTGA. CDR3 sequence (DNA): TGTGCCAGCAGCCACCCAGGGGGACATGAGCAGTTCTTC. This codes for CASSHPGGHEQFF.

The V and J genes are TRBV10-3 and TRBJ1-2, with TRBD1 identical over 8 bases. The CDR3 is 15 amino acids. The germline V gene has CDR1 ENHRY and CDR2 SYGVKD. V gave up 0 bases and J gave up 4 bases; unmatched junction bases: 4. The CDR3 bases are TGTGCCATCAGTGAGTCAAGGACAGGGACCTATGGCTACACCTTC. Amino acid sequence: CAISESRTGTYGYTF.

The DNA of the CDR3 is TGCGCCAGCAGCCAAAAGAGGGGGTCGGACACCGGGGAGCTGTTTTTT. Residues: CASSQKRGSDTGELFF. This rearrangement joins TRBV4-1 to TRBJ2-2; a possible D gene is TRBD1 (6 bases). This CDR3 comprises 16 residues. Germline assignment: CDR1 MGHRA and CDR2 YSYEKL. V was shortened by 2 bases and J by 3 bases, with 13 bases between the two germline ends.

The chain combines TRBV7-2 with TRBJ2-3; a possible D gene is TRBD2 (5 bases). The CDR3 sequence is 13 residues long. CDR1 SGHTA and CDR2 FQGNSA come from the germline V gene. With 1 base removed from V and 10 bases from J, the gap between germline ends came to 12 bases. CDR3 in DNA: TGTGCCAGCAGCTTAGGGGGTAGCGCCTCGCAGTATTTT. Encoded protein: CASSLGGSASQYF.

V gene TRBV2 combines with J gene TRBJ2-2; 9 nucleotides agree with TRBD2. Trimming took 3 bases from V and 3 from J; bases not matched to a gene: 5. Germline V lookup: CDR1 SNHLY, CDR2 FYNNEI. CDR3 length: 16 residues. The CDR3 loop is CASSDTSGWYTGELFF. The DNA of the CDR3 is TGTGCCAGCAGTGATACTAGCGGGTGGTACACCGGGGAGCTGTTTTTT.

The chain carries TRBV2 and TRBJ2-5; a weak D match, TRBD2 (5 bases). The CDR3 has 13 amino acids. The V gene lost 5 bases and the J gene lost 5 bases, with 12 bases spanning the gap. Germline CDR1 is SNHLY and CDR2 is FYNNEI. The CDR3 loop is CASSLDRGETQYF. The CDR3 DNA sequence: TGTGCCAGCAGTCTCGACCGAGGGGAGACCCAGTACTTC.

The chain employs TRBV19 and TRBJ1-4, with D perhaps matching TRBD1 (5 bases). This CDR3 has 16 amino acids. Trimming pared 7 bases from V and 5 bases from J, leaving 20 bases between. Germline V gene data show CDR1 as LNHDA and CDR2 as SQIVND (reference sequence). The CDR3 spells CASTPGLWGGNEKLFF. CDR3 bases: TGTGCCAGTACCCCGGGTCTATGGGGGGGAAATGAAAAACTGTTTTTT.

The chain is built from TRBV28 and TRBJ2-7; TRBD1 matches 9 bases. The CDR3 consists of 18 residues. The germline V gene encodes CDR1 MDHEN and CDR2 SYDVKM. V was clipped by 7 bases and J by 4 bases; unmatched bases: 20. The CDR3 nucleotides read TGTGCCAGCACCTCGGGGGACAGGGCGCCCTTGACGTCTTACGAGCAGTACTTC. Protein product: CASTSGDRAPLTSYEQYF. The whole variable domain, remainder taken from reference TRBV28 and TRBJ2-7, is DVKVTQSSRYLVKRTGEKVFLECVQDMDHENMFWYRQDPGLGLRLIYFSYDVKMKEKGDIPEGYSVSREKKERFSLILESASTNQTSMYLCASTSGDRAPLTSYEQYFGPGTRLTVT.

This CDR3 reads CASSEGGSGNTEAFF. CDR3 bases: TGTGCCAGCAGCGAAGGGGGATCGGGTAACACTGAAGCTTTCTTT. The rearrangement uses TRBV7-3 and TRBJ1-1; D is possibly TRBD1 (6 bases). The CDR3 contains 15 residues. Germline assignment: CDR1 SGHTA and CDR2 FQGTGA. The ends were cut back, 5 bases at V and 2 bases at J, with 15 bases in the middle. The full variable domain, rest sourced from reference TRBV7-3 and TRBJ1-1, is GAGVSQTPSNKVTEKGKYVELRCDPISGHTALYWYRQSLGQGPEFLIYFQGTGAADDSGLPNDRFFAVRPEGSVSTLKIQRTERGDSAVYLCASSEGGSGNTEAFFGQGTRLTVV.

This chain joins TRBV7-9 and TRBJ2-2; 9 bases map to TRBD1. The germline V gene encodes CDR1 SEHNR and CDR2 FQNEAQ (reference sequence). J lost 6 bases, V lost 0 bases, and 5 bases had no gene match. The CDR3 runs to 16 residues. CDR3 loop: CASSLAGTGKAGELFF. CDR3 sequence (DNA): TGTGCCAGCAGCTTAGCCGGGACAGGGAAAGCCGGGGAGCTGTTTTTT.

The CDR3 DNA sequence: TGTGCCAGCAGAACAGGGGGTGGGGAGCTGTTTTTT. Its protein product is CASRTGGGELFF. The V and J genes are TRBV27 and TRBJ2-2, with 8 bases identical to TRBD1. Germline V lookup: CDR1 MNHEY, CDR2 SMNVEV (reference sequence). The trim removed 6 bases at V and 8 bases at J, leaving 2 bases unmatched. CDR3 length: 12 amino acids.

The CDR3 nucleotides are TGTGCCAGCAGTCGGGACTATCCCTACGAGCAGTACTTC. It specifies CASSRDYPYEQYF. The rearrangement uses TRBV12-3 or TRBV12-4 and TRBJ2-7, with 7 nucleotides matching TRBD2. Losses at the gene ends were 5 bases for V and 2 bases for J; bases not matched to a gene: 3. The CDR3 is 13 amino acids.

This clone has a single count. This chain connects TRBV5-1 to TRBJ2-2; TRBD2 matches at 7 bases. Germline V gene data show CDR1 as SGHRS and CDR2 as YFSETQ. The CDR3 loop spans 19 amino acids. J gave up 5 bases and V 0 bases, and 16 bases lay outside the gene matches. CDR3 sequence (DNA): TGCGCCAGCAGCTTGGTCCCGTTCACATTACCGGGGGGTACCGGGGAGCTGTTTTTT. Translation: CASSLVPFTLPGGTGELFF.

The rearrangement uses TRBV28 and TRBJ1-6; 8 nucleotides match TRBD1. This CDR3 region has 14 residues. V was clipped by 6 bases and J by 9 bases; unmatched bases: 7. The germline gives CDR1 MDHEN, CDR2 SYDVKM. This CDR3 is CASRGGTGGSPLHF. For the CDR3, the DNA is TGTGCCAGCAGAGGAGGGACAGGCGGTTCACCCCTCCACTTT.

The rearrangement links TRBV5-6 to TRBJ2-7; the D gene is possibly TRBD1 (6 bases). Germline assignment: CDR1 SGHDT and CDR2 YYEEEE. The CDR3 consists of 18 residues. The germline V and J ends were trimmed by 3 bases and 0 bases, with 22 bases remaining between them. The CDR3 loop reads CASSSPFGPTGASYEQYF. CDR3 bases: TGTGCCAGCAGCTCCCCGTTTGGCCCGACAGGAGCCTCCTACGAGCAGTACTTC.

This clone appeared many times. V is TRBV2 and J is TRBJ2-7; D is perhaps TRBD1 (6 bases). CDR1 is SNHLY and CDR2 is FYNNEI in the germline V gene. The CDR3 has 15 amino acids. Trimming pared 3 bases from V and 2 bases from J, leaving 14 bases between. CDR3 in amino acids: CASSDWSGVTYEQYF. The CDR3 DNA sequence: TGTGCCAGCAGTGATTGGTCAGGGGTTACCTACGAGCAGTACTTC.

This chain uses TRBV18 with TRBJ1-1; TRBD1 aligns across 9 bases. CDR3 length equals 15 residues. V shed 3 bases, J shed 5 bases, and the junction held 7 bases outside the gene matches. Germline-derived CDR1 and CDR2 are KGHSH and LQKENI. CDR3 sequence reads: CASSPRTGVGTEAFF. CDR3 DNA: TGTGCCAGCTCACCGAGGACAGGGGTAGGGACTGAAGCTTTCTTT.

This chain connects TRBV28 to TRBJ1-2; D perhaps matches TRBD1 (5 bases). The CDR3 is 13 amino acids. Looked up from germline, CDR1 is MDHEN and CDR2 is SYDVKM. The V gene lost 1 base and the J gene lost 6 bases, with 9 bases spanning the gap. The CDR3 is CASSLLGGDGYTF. CDR3 DNA sequence: TGTGCCAGCAGTTTATTGGGGGGGGATGGCTACACCTTC.

The chain carries TRBV7-2 and TRBJ1-2; TRBD1 might be the D (6 bases). V lost 8 bases and J lost 5, with 18 bases in between. Germline CDR1 reads SGHTA; CDR2 reads FQGNSA. CDR3 length: 14 amino acids. The CDR3 spells CASFAAGVGYGYTF. The CDR3 bases are TGTGCCAGCTTCGCGGCAGGGGTGGGTTATGGCTACACCTTC. Supplemented by reference TRBV7-2 and TRBJ1-2, the full variable domain reads GAGVSQSPSNKVTEKGKDVELRCDPISGHTALYWYRQSLGQGLEFLIYFQGNSAPDKSGLPSDRFSAERTGGSVSTLTIQRTQQEDSAVYLCASFAAGVGYGYTFGSGTRLTVV.